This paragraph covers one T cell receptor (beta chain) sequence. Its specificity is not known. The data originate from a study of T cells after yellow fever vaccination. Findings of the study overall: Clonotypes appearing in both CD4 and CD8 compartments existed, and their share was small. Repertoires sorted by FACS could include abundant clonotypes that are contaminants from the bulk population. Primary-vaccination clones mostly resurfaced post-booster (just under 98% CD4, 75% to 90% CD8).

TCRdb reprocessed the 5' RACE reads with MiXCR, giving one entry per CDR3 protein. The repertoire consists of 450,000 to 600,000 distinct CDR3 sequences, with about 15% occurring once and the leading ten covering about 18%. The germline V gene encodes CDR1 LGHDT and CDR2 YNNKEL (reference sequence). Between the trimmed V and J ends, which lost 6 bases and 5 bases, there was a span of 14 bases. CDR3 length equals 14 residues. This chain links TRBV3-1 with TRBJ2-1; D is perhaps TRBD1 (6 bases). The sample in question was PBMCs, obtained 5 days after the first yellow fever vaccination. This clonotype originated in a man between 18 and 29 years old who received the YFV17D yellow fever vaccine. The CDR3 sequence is CASRGAQGNNEQFF. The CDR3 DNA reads TGTGCCAGCAGAGGGGCTCAGGGGAACAATGAGCAGTTCTTC.